The rows below give T cell receptor beta chains drawn from one sample of a study of T cell responses to AZD1222 COVID-19 vaccine. Sequencing was performed with immunoSEQ multiplex PCR; in TCRdb, only in-frame clones are kept and a portion is missing. The table shows about 170,000 clones, with approximately 92% occurring only once. Sequencing used peripheral blood, obtained on day 0 of AZD1222 vaccination. The receptor set was obtained from an adult in good health. Both conserved end residues are part of each CDR3. Fields, in order: J gene, V gene, CDR3 protein.

j_gene: TRBJ1-5
v_gene: TRBV30
CDR3aa: CAWSDDPRVRGNQPQHF

j_gene: TRBJ2-1
v_gene: TRBV5-1
CDR3aa: CASSFSTYNEQFF

j_gene: TRBJ2-1
v_gene: TRBV6-2/TRBV6-3
CDR3aa: CASSYAEYHEQFF

j_gene: TRBJ1-2
v_gene: TRBV9
CDR3aa: CASSAAVDGYTF

j_gene: TRBJ1-6
v_gene: TRBV5-4
CDR3aa: CASSPRGGRDSPLHF

j_gene: TRBJ1-1
v_gene: TRBV19
CDR3aa: CASRIEMNTEAFF

j_gene: TRBJ2-7
v_gene: TRBV7-9
CDR3aa: CASSLVLYEQYF

j_gene: TRBJ2-5
v_gene: TRBV7-9
CDR3aa: CASTLAGQGRLGETQYF

j_gene: TRBJ2-7
v_gene: TRBV7-3
CDR3aa: CASSSGVRGDEQYF

j_gene: TRBJ2-7
v_gene: TRBV18
CDR3aa: CASSRQGYPLGPYEQYF

j_gene: TRBJ1-1
v_gene: TRBV7-2
CDR3aa: CASSPREGRNTEAFF

j_gene: TRBJ2-3
v_gene: TRBV5-4
CDR3aa: CASSLAGAGADTQYF

j_gene: TRBJ2-7
v_gene: TRBV6-1
CDR3aa: CASSEGRTSAHEQYF

j_gene: TRBJ1-5
v_gene: TRBV18
CDR3aa: CASSPTGRGGNQPQHF

j_gene: TRBJ1-4
v_gene: TRBV6-5
CDR3aa: CASNRDGTNEKLFF

j_gene: TRBJ2-7
v_gene: TRBV30
CDR3aa: CAWGTSSYEQYF

j_gene: TRBJ1-6
v_gene: TRBV21-1
CDR3aa: CASSKALRGSPLHF

j_gene: TRBJ1-1
v_gene: TRBV6-1
CDR3aa: CASSEQGLGNTEAFF

j_gene: TRBJ2-3
v_gene: TRBV7-9
CDR3aa: CASSRGLIDTQYF

j_gene: TRBJ1-1
v_gene: TRBV10-3
CDR3aa: CAISGDRGHTEAFF

j_gene: TRBJ2-1
v_gene: TRBV19
CDR3aa: CASSIQVGINEQFF

j_gene: TRBJ2-3
v_gene: TRBV5-1
CDR3aa: CASSLYLAGGRDTQYF

j_gene: TRBJ1-2
v_gene: TRBV6-5
CDR3aa: CASSYRGQGYGYTF

j_gene: TRBJ2-1
v_gene: TRBV4-2
CDR3aa: CASSPLAGGLNEQFF

j_gene: TRBJ1-5
v_gene: TRBV10-2
CDR3aa: CASSAGTASNQPQHF

j_gene: TRBJ2-7
v_gene: TRBV6-5
CDR3aa: CASRLDGPFSEQYF

j_gene: TRBJ2-1
v_gene: TRBV25-1
CDR3aa: CASSLNYGGNNEQFF

j_gene: TRBJ2-5
v_gene: TRBV5-4
CDR3aa: CASSLSQGGRQETQYF